This TCR beta chain was identified in a study of sequential checkpoint blockade in melanoma (dated by TCRdb to between 2018 and 2021). For the wider study: In a 1:1 randomization, patients received either first-line nivolumab then ipilimumab (arm A) or ipilimumab then nivolumab (arm B). About 80% of the matched tumor biopsy pairs taken before and after treatment were from the same lesion. Maintenance nivolumab was given following each of the two trial sequences. Matched tumor biopsies were taken from some 20 patients before treatment and at week 13, after single-agent nivolumab (arm A) or ipilimumab (arm B). TCRbeta immunosequencing was performed on DNA from approximately 93 pretreatment melanoma tumor samples. Points the paper makes about the study in general: Larger, independent patient cohorts are needed to validate the response-prediction model that combines TCR metrics and mutation burden. In the nivolumab-first arm (arm A), an association was found between pretreatment tumor TIL clonality and response (P = .04). Tumor T-cell fraction and clonality were correlated with PD-L1 staining and CD8+ T-cell counts, but not with mutational load. Small sample sizes and reduced statistical power limited the within-arm analyses of tumor T-cell fraction. Clinical benefit was about 30 times more likely to be achieved by patients whose tumor T-cell fraction and clonality increased by week 13.

This clone has more than one count but fewer than ten. No cognate antigen has been identified for it. No base quality information exists; no much larger clone differs at one position. In light of the paper, this sample's treatment or condition label describes: randomized to nivolumab then ipilimumab (arm A) or the reverse (arm B). No trial patient had received prior DNA-damaging chemotherapy. Samples were obtained from patients with melanoma enrolled in CheckMate 064, a randomized, open-label phase II trial of sequential checkpoint blockade. Genomic DNA from formalin-fixed paraffin-embedded (FFPE) tissue samples was used for tumor TCR sequencing. TCRbeta CDR3 regions were immunosequenced from genomic DNA with the immunoSEQ Assay. Before high-throughput sequencing, genomic DNA was amplified using bias-controlled multiplex PCR. The source study handled its data this way. To quantify the absolute abundance of each unique TCRbeta CDR3 region, the sequences were collapsed and filtered. Clonality, defined as 1 minus Pielou's evenness, was calculated using only productive rearrangements. Tumor T-cell fraction was computed by normalizing TCRbeta template counts to usable DNA, estimated from several housekeeping genes. A previously published method was used to identify clones whose frequencies were significantly greater in on-treatment samples than in baseline samples. Drawn from immuneACCESS, this table holds only the in-frame rearrangements with V and J called that TCRdb kept. Clones are partly lost; checked studies trace under half to an unresolved V gene and leave the rest unexplained. That table is the source of V, J and clone size, and D and trimming were worked out from the DNA. Counted in this sample were more than 10,000 clones; 25% to 30% of them appeared once. Of the sample, roughly 15% is held by the ten largest clones.

The sample was tumor tissue (inferred from file names), taken from a patient given nivolumab and ipilimumab in sequence. This clonotype originated in a human donor with melanoma.

The CDR3 amino acid sequence is: CASSYSERRIYSNQPQHF. The nucleotides read TGTGCCAGCAGTTACTCTGAACGGCGGATCTATAGCAATCAGCCCCAGCATTTT. Recombination joined TRBV6-8 with TRBJ1-5, with the D gene too uncertain to name. V gives up 0 bases and J gives up 0 bases, and the segment between their germline ends measures 15 bases. From the germline V gene, CDR1 is MNHGY and CDR2 is SAAAGT. Reading from cysteine to phenylalanine, the CDR3 counts 18 amino acids. Solely the CDR3 DNA is kept, with 54 bases framed from the first base.